This is a list of T cell receptor beta chains from one sample in a study of cytomegalovirus exposure and HLA in healthy donors. Produced via immunoSEQ multiplex PCR; TCRdb's table is partial and in-frame only. The table records roughly 100,000 clones, around 82% of them present only once. Source material: PBMCs. The receptor set was obtained from a man aged 25-40 years in good health and CMV-seropositive. CDR3s include the opening cysteine and the closing phenylalanine or tryptophan. The D gene is left open where the match is weak. Clone size, where shown, is once, few, many, or a class for clones that have expanded.

size,J,V,D,CDR3,DNA
.,TRBJ1-1,TRBV10-2,.,CASSEPGQLEAFF,TGCGCCAGCAGTGAGCCTGGACAGCTTGAAGCTTTCTTT
.,TRBJ2-1,TRBV6-4,.,CASSDFPGSSYNEQFF,TGTGCCAGCAGTGACTTTCCGGGTAGCTCCTACAATGAGCAGTTCTTC
.,TRBJ1-2,TRBV2,TRBD1,CASSEDRGDYGYTF,TGTGCCAGCAGTGAGGACAGGGGTGACTATGGCTACACCTTC
.,TRBJ1-3,TRBV11-2,.,CASSPGGGNTIYF,TGTGCCAGCAGCCCTGGAGGCGGGAACACCATATATTTT
.,TRBJ2-7,TRBV6-1,.,CASSEARTYAYEQYF,TGTGCCAGCAGTGAAGCGCGGACTTATGCCTACGAGCAGTACTTC
.,TRBJ2-7,TRBV30,TRBD2,CAWSVSHSGGMSRTDF,TGTGCCTGGAGTGTATCCCACAGCGGGGGCATGTCAAGGACAGACTTC
.,TRBJ2-5,TRBV18,.,CASSPSNEETQYF,TGTGCCAGCTCACCCAGTAACGAAGAGACCCAGTACTTC
.,TRBJ2-5,TRBV4-3,TRBD1,CASSQLGAGGNQETQYF,TGCGCCAGCAGCCAATTGGGGGCAGGGGGTAACCAAGAGACCCAGTACTTC
.,TRBJ2-7,TRBV5-1,.,CASSLGPSSYEQYF,TGCGCCAGCAGCTTGGGGCCTAGCTCCTACGAGCAGTACTTC
once,TRBJ1-4,TRBV28,.,CASRSLLQATNEKLFF,TGTGCCAGCAGATCTTTGTTACAGGCAACTAATGAAAAACTGTTTTTT
few,TRBJ1-1,TRBV29-1,.,CSVGGHDTEAFF,TGCAGCGTTGGGGGACATGACACTGAAGCTTTCTTT
.,TRBJ2-7,TRBV5-4,.,CASSLSSSYEQYF,TGTGCCAGCAGCTTGTCCAGCTCCTACGAGCAGTACTTC
.,TRBJ1-2,TRBV18,TRBD1,CASSPQGQGARYGYTF,TGTGCCAGCTCACCCCAAGGACAGGGGGCCCGTTATGGCTACACCTTC
.,TRBJ2-2,TRBV5-1,TRBD2,CASGTSGRATTGELFF,TGCGCCAGCGGGACTAGCGGGAGGGCCACGACCGGGGAGCTGTTTTTT
.,TRBJ2-7,TRBV5-1,.,CASRLGQSYEQYF,TGCGCCAGCAGACTCGGACAGTCCTACGAGCAGTACTTC
.,TRBJ2-1,TRBV11-2,TRBD2,CASSLDRLAPNEQFF,TGTGCCAGCAGCTTAGACCGACTAGCCCCCAATGAGCAGTTCTTC
.,TRBJ2-2,TRBV6-1,TRBD2,CAIRTSGSSTGELFF,TGTGCCATACGGACTAGCGGGAGTAGCACCGGGGAGCTGTTTTTT
once,TRBJ2-7,TRBV4-3,.,CASSQDLGLYYEQYF,TGCGCCAGCAGCCAAGATTTAGGACTTTACTACGAGCAGTACTTC
.,TRBJ2-1,TRBV28,.,CASSLPAEQFF,TGTGCCAGCAGTTTACCAGCGGAGCAGTTCTTC
.,TRBJ2-1,TRBV6-6,TRBD2,CASSSTSGSYNEQFF,TGTGCCAGCTCCTCCACTAGCGGGAGTTACAATGAGCAGTTCTTC
.,TRBJ2-5,TRBV25-1,.,CASSEGTAPRETQYF,TGTGCCAGCAGTGAGGGCACAGCCCCCCGGGAGACCCAGTACTTC
once,TRBJ2-1,TRBV14,TRBD2,CASSHRIAGTLHHEQFF,TGTGCCAGCAGCCACCGGATAGCGGGAACTCTTCATCATGAGCAGTTCTTC
.,TRBJ2-6,TRBV4-2,.,CASSQDQAGSSGANVLTF,TGTGCCAGCAGCCAAGATCAGGCGGGCAGCTCTGGGGCCAACGTCCTGACTTTC
once,TRBJ1-1,TRBV19,TRBD1,CASKTGKIVKDEAFF,TGTGCCAGTAAGACAGGGAAGATCGTAAAAGATGAAGCTTTCTTT
.,TRBJ1-1,TRBV28,TRBD1,CASSYGRQGLVTEAFF,TGTGCCAGCAGCTATGGTAGACAGGGGCTCGTCACTGAAGCTTTCTTT
few,TRBJ1-4,TRBV5-4,.,CASSLQQGANEKLFF,TGTGCCAGCAGCCTCCAACAGGGTGCAAATGAAAAACTGTTTTTT
.,TRBJ1-4,TRBV10-3,.,CAISSGSLNEKLFF,TGTGCCATCAGCTCGGGATCTCTCAATGAAAAACTGTTTTTT
.,TRBJ1-4,TRBV5-1,.,CASSPAARISTNEKLFF,TGCGCCAGCAGCCCAGCCGCGCGAATATCAACTAATGAAAAATTGTTTTTT
few,TRBJ1-1,TRBV6-6,.,CASTPRATEAFF,TGTGCCAGCACCCCGAGGGCGACTGAAGCTTTCTTT
.,TRBJ2-1,TRBV7-9,TRBD2,CASSNPGLAETREQFF,TGTGCCAGCAGTAACCCGGGACTAGCCGAAACACGGGAGCAGTTCTTC
.,TRBJ2-1,TRBV5-1,TRBD1,CASSLWTGGHNEQFF,TGCGCCAGCAGCTTATGGACAGGGGGCCACAATGAGCAGTTCTTC
.,TRBJ2-1,TRBV7-9,TRBD2,CASSFRTSGRASNEQFF,TGTGCCAGCAGCTTTAGGACTAGCGGGAGGGCCTCAAATGAGCAGTTCTTC
.,TRBJ2-3,TRBV6-6,.,CASTQRKPGADTQYF,TGTGCCAGCACACAACGAAAACCGGGGGCAGATACGCAGTATTTT
.,TRBJ1-2,TRBV23-1,.,CASSNLAQALSIGYTF,TGCGCCAGCAGTAATCTGGCGCAGGCTCTCTCTATTGGCTACACCTTC
.,TRBJ2-1,TRBV7-2,TRBD2,CASSPNSGNAEQFF,TGTGCCAGCAGCCCGAATAGCGGGAATGCTGAGCAGTTCTTC
.,TRBJ2-1,TRBV28,.,CAIWGGVWSNEQFF,TGTGCCATCTGGGGGGGCGTCTGGAGCAATGAGCAGTTCTTC
.,TRBJ2-2,TRBV28,.,CASSWGGRNTGELFF,TGTGCCAGCAGTTGGGGAGGCAGGAACACCGGGGAGCTGTTTTTT
.,TRBJ1-1,TRBV5-1,.,CASSLEARWTEAFF,TGCGCCAGCAGCTTGGAGGCGCGGTGGACTGAAGCTTTCTTT
.,TRBJ2-1,TRBV6-5,.,CASRERNNEQFF,TGTGCCAGCAGGGAGCGGAACAATGAGCAGTTCTTC
.,TRBJ2-3,TRBV18,.,CASSPGATTGAGTQYF,TGTGCCAGCTCACCTGGGGCGACCACGGGCGCCGGCACGCAGTATTTT
.,TRBJ2-3,TRBV11-3,TRBD1,CASSRTGRSTDTQYF,TGTGCCAGCAGCCGGACAGGGAGAAGCACAGATACGCAGTATTTT
.,TRBJ2-1,TRBV6-5,.,CASSYQGGILNEQFF,TGTGCCAGCAGTTACCAGGGGGGTATTCTGAATGAGCAGTTCTTC
.,TRBJ2-3,TRBV2,.,CASSDSSTDTQYF,TGTGCCAGCAGTGATTCTAGCACAGATACGCAGTATTTT
.,TRBJ1-5,TRBV5-1,.,CASSSDGDSNQPQHF,TGCGCCAGCAGCTCCGACGGAGATAGCAATCAGCCCCAGCATTTT
.,TRBJ2-3,TRBV27,.,CASSLTRGTDTQYF,TGTGCCAGCAGTTTAACCCGCGGAACAGATACGCAGTATTTT
.,TRBJ2-7,TRBV7-9,.,CASSLEANYEQYF,TGTGCCAGCAGCTTAGAAGCAAACTACGAGCAGTACTTC
.,TRBJ2-7,TRBV5-5,.,CASSLARNSYEQYF,TGTGCCAGCAGCTTGGCGAGGAACTCCTACGAGCAGTACTTC
.,TRBJ2-1,TRBV7-9,.,CASSFRLALPQEQFF,TGTGCCAGCAGCTTTCGGCTAGCATTGCCCCAAGAGCAGTTCTTC
few,TRBJ1-1,TRBV10-2,.,CASGRGLNTEAFF,TGCGCCAGCGGCAGGGGCCTTAACACTGAAGCTTTCTTT
.,TRBJ2-1,TRBV6-4,TRBD2,CASSDDRGGNEQFF,TGTGCCAGCAGTGACGATCGGGGAGGGAATGAGCAGTTCTTC
once,TRBJ2-2,TRBV9,TRBD2,CASSVEAGAVTGELFF,TGTGCCAGCAGCGTAGAAGCGGGAGCGGTCACCGGGGAGCTGTTTTTT
.,TRBJ2-7,TRBV5-4,.,CASSFPGYPYEQYF,TGTGCCAGCAGCTTCCCGGGATATCCGTACGAGCAGTACTTC
.,TRBJ2-3,TRBV28,.,CASRGLASSTDTQYF,TGTGCCAGCAGGGGTCTAGCGTCTAGCACAGATACGCAGTATTTT
.,TRBJ2-7,TRBV7-9,.,CASSLRGYEQYF,TGTGCCAGCAGCTTAAGGGGTTACGAGCAGTACTTC
.,TRBJ2-1,TRBV11-1,.,CASSPTSYNEQFF,TGTGCCAGCAGCCCGACTAGCTACAATGAGCAGTTCTTC
few,TRBJ2-4,TRBV5-8,TRBD2,CASSPEGLAGPKNIQYF,TGTGCCAGCAGCCCCGAAGGACTAGCGGGGCCCAAAAACATTCAGTACTTC
.,TRBJ2-1,TRBV11-2,.,CASNPTGSSYNEQFF,TGTGCCAGCAACCCGACGGGGAGCTCCTACAATGAGCAGTTCTTC
.,TRBJ1-4,TRBV5-5,TRBD1,CASSLEDRAEKLFF,TGTGCCAGCAGCTTGGAGGACAGGGCGGAAAAACTGTTTTTT
.,TRBJ2-7,TRBV6-5,.,CASSEDRFGNEQYF,TGTGCCAGCAGTGAAGACAGGTTCGGGAACGAGCAGTACTTC
.,TRBJ2-4,TRBV9,TRBD2,CASSPTPTSGPRGF,TGTGCCAGCAGCCCTACTCCGACTAGCGGGCCACGGGGCTTC